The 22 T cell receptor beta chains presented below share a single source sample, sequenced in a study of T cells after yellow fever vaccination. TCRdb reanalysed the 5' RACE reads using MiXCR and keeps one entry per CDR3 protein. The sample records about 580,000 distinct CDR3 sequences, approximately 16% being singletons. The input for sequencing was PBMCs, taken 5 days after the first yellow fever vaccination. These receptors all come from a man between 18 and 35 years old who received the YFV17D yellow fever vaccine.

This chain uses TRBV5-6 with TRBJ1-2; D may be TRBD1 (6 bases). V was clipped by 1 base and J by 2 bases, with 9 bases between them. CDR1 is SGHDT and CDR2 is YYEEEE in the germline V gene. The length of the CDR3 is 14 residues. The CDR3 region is CASSLRTENYGYTF. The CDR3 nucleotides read TGTGCCAGCAGCTTGAGGACAGAAAACTATGGCTACACCTTC.

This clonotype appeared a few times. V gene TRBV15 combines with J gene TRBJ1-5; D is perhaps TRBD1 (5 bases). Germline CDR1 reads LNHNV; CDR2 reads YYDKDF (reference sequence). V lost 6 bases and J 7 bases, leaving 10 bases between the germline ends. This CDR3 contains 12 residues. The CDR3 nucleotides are TGTGCCACCAGTTCAGGGAACCAGCCCCAGCATTTT. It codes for CATSSGNQPQHF.

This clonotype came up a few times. CDR3 sequence reads: CATSRRGINSPLHF. CDR3 in DNA: TGTGCCACCAGCAGACGGGGCATTAATTCACCCCTCCACTTT. This rearrangement joins TRBV15 to TRBJ1-6; perhaps TRBD1 as D (5 bases). This CDR3 region has 14 residues. Germline loops: CDR1 LNHNV, CDR2 YYDKDF (reference sequence). Trimming shortened V by 2 bases and J by 6 bases, and 8 bases separated the two germline ends.

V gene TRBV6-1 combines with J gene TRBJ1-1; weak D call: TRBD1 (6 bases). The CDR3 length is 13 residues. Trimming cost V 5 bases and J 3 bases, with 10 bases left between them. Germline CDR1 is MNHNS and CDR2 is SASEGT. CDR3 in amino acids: CASSTRGDTEAFF. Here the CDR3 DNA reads TGTGCCAGCAGTACGAGGGGGGACACTGAAGCTTTCTTT.

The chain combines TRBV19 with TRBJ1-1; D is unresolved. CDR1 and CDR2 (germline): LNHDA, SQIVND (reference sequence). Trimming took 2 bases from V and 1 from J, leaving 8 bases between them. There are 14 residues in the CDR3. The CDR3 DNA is TGTGCCAGTAGTATATTTGCCACGAACACTGAAGCTTTCTTT. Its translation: CASSIFATNTEAFF. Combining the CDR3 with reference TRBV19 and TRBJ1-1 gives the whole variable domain DGGITQSPKYLFRKEGQNVTLSCEQNLNHDAMYWYRQDPGQGLRLIYYSQIVNDFQKGDIAEGYSVSREKKESFPLTVTSAQKNPTAFYLCASSIFATNTEAFFGQGTRLTVV.

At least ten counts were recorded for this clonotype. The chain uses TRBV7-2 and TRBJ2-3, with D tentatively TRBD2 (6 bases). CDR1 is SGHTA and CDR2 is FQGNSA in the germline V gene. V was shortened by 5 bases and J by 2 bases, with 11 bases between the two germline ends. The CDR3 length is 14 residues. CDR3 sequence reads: CASSPGLITDTQYF. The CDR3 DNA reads TGTGCCAGCAGCCCGGGACTGATCACAGATACGCAGTATTTT.

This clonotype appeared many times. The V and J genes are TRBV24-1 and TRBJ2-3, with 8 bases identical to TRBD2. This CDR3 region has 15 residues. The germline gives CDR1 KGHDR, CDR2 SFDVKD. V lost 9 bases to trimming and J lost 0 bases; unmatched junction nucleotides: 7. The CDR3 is CATSGLAKSTDTQYF. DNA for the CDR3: TGTGCCACCTCCGGACTAGCCAAAAGCACAGATACGCAGTATTTT.

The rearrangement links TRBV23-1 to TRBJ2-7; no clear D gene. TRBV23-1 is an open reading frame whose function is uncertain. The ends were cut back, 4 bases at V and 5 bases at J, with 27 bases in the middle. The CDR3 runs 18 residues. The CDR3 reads CASSLPRPYPRIEDEQYV. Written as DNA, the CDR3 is TGCGCCAGCAGTCTTCCCCGTCCCTACCCCCGGATCGAGGACGAGCAGTACGTC.

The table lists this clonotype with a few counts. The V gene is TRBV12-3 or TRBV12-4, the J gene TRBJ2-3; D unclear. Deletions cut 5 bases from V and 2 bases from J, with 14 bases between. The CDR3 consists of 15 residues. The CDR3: CASSGPLGHTDTQYF. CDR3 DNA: TGTGCCAGCAGTGGCCCTCTCGGGCACACAGATACGCAGTATTTT.

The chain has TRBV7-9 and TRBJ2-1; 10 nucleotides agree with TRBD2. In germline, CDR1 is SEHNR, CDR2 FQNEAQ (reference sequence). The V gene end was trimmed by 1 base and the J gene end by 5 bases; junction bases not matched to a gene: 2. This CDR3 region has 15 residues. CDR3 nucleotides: TGTGCCAGCAGCTTAGGGACTAGCGGTGACAATGAGCAGTTCTTC. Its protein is CASSLGTSGDNEQFF.

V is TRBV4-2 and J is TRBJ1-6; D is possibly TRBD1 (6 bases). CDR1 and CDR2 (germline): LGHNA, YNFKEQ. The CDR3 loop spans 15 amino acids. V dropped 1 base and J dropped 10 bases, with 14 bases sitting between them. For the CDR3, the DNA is TGTGCCAGCAGCCAAGGGACGGACAGCGCCTCACCCCTCCACTTT. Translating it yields CASSQGTDSASPLHF.

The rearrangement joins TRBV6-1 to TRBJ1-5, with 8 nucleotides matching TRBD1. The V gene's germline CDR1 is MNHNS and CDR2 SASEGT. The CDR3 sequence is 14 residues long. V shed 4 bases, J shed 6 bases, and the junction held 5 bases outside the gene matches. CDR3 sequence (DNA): TGTGCCAGCAGTGCAGCAGGGGGCGTTCAGCCCCAGCATTTT. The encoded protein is CASSAAGGVQPQHF.

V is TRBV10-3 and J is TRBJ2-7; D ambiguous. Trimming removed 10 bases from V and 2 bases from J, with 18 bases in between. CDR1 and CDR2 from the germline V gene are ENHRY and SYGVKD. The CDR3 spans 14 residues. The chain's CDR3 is CATNPESFAYEQYF. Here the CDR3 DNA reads TGTGCCACCAATCCGGAATCCTTTGCCTACGAGCAGTACTTC.

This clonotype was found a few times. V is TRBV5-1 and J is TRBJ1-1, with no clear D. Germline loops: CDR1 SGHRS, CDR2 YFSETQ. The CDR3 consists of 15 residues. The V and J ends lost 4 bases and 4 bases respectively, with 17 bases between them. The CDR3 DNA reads TGCGCCAGCAGCCCAGGTCGGGGTGGGAGCACTGAAGCTTTCTTT. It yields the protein CASSPGRGGSTEAFF.

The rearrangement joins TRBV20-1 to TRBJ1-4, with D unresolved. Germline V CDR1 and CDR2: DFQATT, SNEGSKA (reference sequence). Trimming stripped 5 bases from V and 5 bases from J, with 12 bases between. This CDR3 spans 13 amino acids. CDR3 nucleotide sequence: TGCAGTGCTTCGGAGTTTGTAAATGAAAAACTGTTTTTT. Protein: CSASEFVNEKLFF.

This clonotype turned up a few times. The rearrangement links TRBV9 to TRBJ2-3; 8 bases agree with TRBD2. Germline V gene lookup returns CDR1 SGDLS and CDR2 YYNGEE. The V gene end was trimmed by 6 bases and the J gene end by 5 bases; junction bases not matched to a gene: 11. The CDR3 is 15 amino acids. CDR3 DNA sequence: TGTGCCAGCACCCCTCGGGGGGGGGCGGTAGATACGCAGTATTTT. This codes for CASTPRGGAVDTQYF. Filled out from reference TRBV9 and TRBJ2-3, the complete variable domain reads DSGVTQTPKHLITATGQRVTLRCSPRSGDLSVYWYQQSLDQGLQFLIQYYNGEERAKGNILERFSAQQFPDLHSELNLSSLELGDSALYFCASTPRGGAVDTQYFGPGTRLTVL.

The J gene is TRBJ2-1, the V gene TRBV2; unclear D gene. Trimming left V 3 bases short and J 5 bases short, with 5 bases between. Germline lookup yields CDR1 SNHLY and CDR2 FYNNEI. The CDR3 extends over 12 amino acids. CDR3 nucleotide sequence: TGTGCCAGCAGTGACGAAGACAATGAGCAGTTCTTC. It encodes CASSDEDNEQFF.

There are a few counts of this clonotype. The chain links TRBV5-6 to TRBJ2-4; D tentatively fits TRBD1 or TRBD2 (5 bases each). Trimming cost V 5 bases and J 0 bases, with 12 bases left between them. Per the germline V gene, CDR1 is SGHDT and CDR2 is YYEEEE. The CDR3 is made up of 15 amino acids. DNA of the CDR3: TGTGCCAGCAGAGGGACGGACCTAGCCAAAAACATTCAGTACTTC. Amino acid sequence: CASRGTDLAKNIQYF.

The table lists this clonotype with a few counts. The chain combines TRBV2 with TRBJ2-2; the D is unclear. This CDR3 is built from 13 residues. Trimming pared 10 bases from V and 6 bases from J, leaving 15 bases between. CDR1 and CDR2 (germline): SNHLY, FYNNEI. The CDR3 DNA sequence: TGTGCCACCGTTCCCGGGTGGGCCGGGGAGCTGTTTTTT. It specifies CATVPGWAGELFF.

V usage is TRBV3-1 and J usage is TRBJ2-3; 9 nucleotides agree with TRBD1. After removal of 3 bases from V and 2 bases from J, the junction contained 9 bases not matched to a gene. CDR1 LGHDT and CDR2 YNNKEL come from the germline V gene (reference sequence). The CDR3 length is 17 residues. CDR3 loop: CASSHFTGTGSTDTQYF. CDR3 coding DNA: TGTGCCAGCAGCCATTTCACCGGGACAGGGTCCACAGATACGCAGTATTTT.

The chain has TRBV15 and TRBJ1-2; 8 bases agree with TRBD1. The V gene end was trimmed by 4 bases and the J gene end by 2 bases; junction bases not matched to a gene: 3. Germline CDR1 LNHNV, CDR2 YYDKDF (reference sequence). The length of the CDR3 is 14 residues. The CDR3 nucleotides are TGTGCCACCAGCACCCGGACAGGGAACTATGGCTACACCTTC. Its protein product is CATSTRTGNYGYTF.

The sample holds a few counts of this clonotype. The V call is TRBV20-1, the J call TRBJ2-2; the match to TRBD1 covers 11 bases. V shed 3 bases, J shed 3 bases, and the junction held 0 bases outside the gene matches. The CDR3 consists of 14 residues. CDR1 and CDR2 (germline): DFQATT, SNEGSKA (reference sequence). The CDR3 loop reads CSARGQGDTGELFF. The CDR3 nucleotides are TGCAGTGCTAGGGGACAGGGGGACACCGGGGAGCTGTTTTTT.